The rows below give T cell receptor beta chains drawn from one sample of a study of T cells in localized non-small cell lung cancer. The assay was immunoSEQ multiplex PCR, and TCRdb's table has in-frame clones only and misses some. In the table there are about 5,100 clones, more than 35% of which are singletons. The source material was lung tumor tissue, sampled before any cancer treatment. The source of these receptors is a man between 40 and 69 years old with stage I lung adenocarcinoma. The CDR3 runs from the conserved cysteine through the conserved F or W. The D gene is left open where the match is weak. Only part of the rows carry a size: once, few, many, or a class if the clone is expanded.

v_gene,j_gene,abundance,d_gene,CDR3nt,CDR3aa
TRBV15,TRBJ1-2,NA,NA,TGTGCCACCAGCCAATTTGGGGGTGGACAGTCTAACTATGGCTACACCTTC,CATSQFGGGQSNYGYTF
TRBV11-3,TRBJ1-4,NA,NA,TGTGCCAGCAGCTTAAATTGGGGGACAACTAATGAAAAACTGTTTTTT,CASSLNWGTTNEKLFF
TRBV30,TRBJ1-5,NA,NA,TGTGCCTGGAGTCAAGGCGGCGATCAGCCCCAGCATTTT,CAWSQGGDQPQHF
TRBV19,TRBJ2-3,NA,NA,TGTGCCAGTAGTATAGGGCAGGCCACAGATACGCAGTATTTT,CASSIGQATDTQYF
TRBV19,TRBJ2-7,NA,TRBD1,TGTGCCAGTAGTATAGGACAGGGTAGGTTTGGCGAGCAGTACTTC,CASSIGQGRFGEQYF
TRBV12-5,TRBJ2-5,NA,TRBD2,TGTGCTAGTGGTAATCGCCTCGCGGGGGATGAGACCCAGTACTTC,CASGNRLAGDETQYF
TRBV4-3,TRBJ2-7,NA,NA,TGCGCCAGCAGCCAAGAACCCCGTGACTACGAGCAGTACTTC,CASSQEPRDYEQYF
TRBV30,TRBJ1-1,NA,NA,TGTGCCTCCCAAGGCGCCACTGAAGCTTTCTTT,CASQGATEAFF
TRBV19,TRBJ1-1,NA,NA,TGTGCCAGTAGTCCTCTAAGGGAGATACTGAACACTGAAGCTTTCTTT,CASSPLREILNTEAFF
TRBV30,TRBJ2-5,NA,NA,TGTGCCTGGAGTCCCACCAGGGGCGCTTTGGTCGAGACCCAGTACTTC,CAWSPTRGALVETQYF
TRBV30,TRBJ1-2,NA,TRBD1,TGTGCCGGAAGACAGGGTGGGGGCGGCTACACCTTC,CAGRQGGGGYTF
TRBV19,TRBJ1-5,NA,NA,TGTGCCAGTAGTATGGAACGAAGACAGCCCCAGCATTTT,CASSMERRQPQHF
TRBV7-2,TRBJ2-1,NA,TRBD2,TGTGCCAGCAGCTTACGGGGCGAAGCGGGAGCCTACAATGAGCAGTTCTTC,CASSLRGEAGAYNEQFF
TRBV5-1,TRBJ2-6,NA,TRBD1,TGCGCCAGCAGCCATACAGGGGAATATAGCTCTGGGGCCAACGTCCTGACTTTC,CASSHTGEYSSGANVLTF
TRBV29-1,TRBJ2-1,NA,NA,TGCAGCGTTGAAGATCTAGCTCTCCCCCTAGGGGGGCAGTTCTTC,CSVEDLALPLGGQFF
TRBV4-1,TRBJ2-1,NA,TRBD2,TGCGCCAGCAGCCAAGATCTGACTAGCGGTTGGAATGAGCAGTTCTTC,CASSQDLTSGWNEQFF
TRBV18,TRBJ1-1,NA,NA,TGTGCCAGCTCCGGGACACAAAACACTGAAGCTTTCTTT,CASSGTQNTEAFF
TRBV19,TRBJ1-3,few,NA,TGTGCCAGTAACTTCAGGGCTGGAAACACCATATATTTT,CASNFRAGNTIYF
TRBV6-8,TRBJ1-6,NA,TRBD1,TGTGCCAGCACCTCACAGGGGTTGGGTTCACCCCTCCACTTT,CASTSQGLGSPLHF
TRBV9,TRBJ1-2,medium-sized,NA,TGTGCCAGCAGCGTAGGCCCCGGCCCCGATGGCTACACCTTC,CASSVGPGPDGYTF
TRBV11-3,TRBJ2-7,few,NA,TGTGCCAGCAGCTTGAAGGACAGCTACTACGAGCAGTACTTC,CASSLKDSYYEQYF
TRBV5-1,TRBJ2-2,NA,NA,TGCGCCAGCAGCTTGACTCGGGAGATGGTCGGGGAGCTGTTTTTT,CASSLTREMVGELFF
TRBV19,TRBJ2-1,NA,NA,TGTGCCAGTAGTAATGGGATCTACAATGAGCAGTTCTTC,CASSNGIYNEQFF
TRBV10-1,TRBJ2-3,NA,NA,TGCGCCAGCAGTCAACAGGGGATACCTAGCGGGCAGTATTTT,CASSQQGIPSGQYF
TRBV7-4,TRBJ2-2,few,TRBD1,TGTGCCAGCAGGAAGGGACAGGGGATTGTAACCGGGGAGCTGTTTTTT,CASRKGQGIVTGELFF
TRBV5-1,TRBJ2-7,NA,NA,TGCGCCAGCAGAGGAGGGGCAGGGGGACCCTACGAGCAGTACTTC,CASRGGAGGPYEQYF
TRBV4-1,TRBJ2-1,few,TRBD2,TGCGCCAGCAGCCAGAGAACTCGACTAGCCTACGACAATGAGCAGTTCTTC,CASSQRTRLAYDNEQFF
TRBV19,TRBJ1-1,NA,TRBD1,TGTGCCAGTAGTAAAGGGACAGGGGGCTTGGGGACTGAAGCTTTCTTT,CASSKGTGGLGTEAFF
TRBV6-8,TRBJ1-3,few,NA,TGTGCCAGCAGACTTACAGGGTCCGGGGGAAACACCATATATTTT,CASRLTGSGGNTIYF
TRBV28,TRBJ2-7,few,NA,TGTGCCAGCAGCCCCCCCGACACTGGTCGATACGAGCAGTACTTC,CASSPPDTGRYEQYF
TRBV19,TRBJ2-1,NA,TRBD1,TGTGCCAGTAGTATTACAGGGGCGGGTTCAAATGAGCAGTTCTTC,CASSITGAGSNEQFF
TRBV9,TRBJ1-1,few,TRBD1,TGTGCCAGCAGCCCTCAGAGGAGGGGGCTTAAGGGAGCTTTCTTT,CASSPQRRGLKGAFF
TRBV19,TRBJ2-1,NA,TRBD2,TGTGCCAGTAATCCCTATAGCGGGAGGGCCCTCAATGAGCAGTTCTTC,CASNPYSGRALNEQFF
TRBV11-3,TRBJ2-1,NA,NA,TGTGCCAGCAGCTTAGGCTGGCAGGGGATAGGAAATGAGCAGTTCTTC,CASSLGWQGIGNEQFF
TRBV2,TRBJ2-6,NA,NA,TGTGCCAGCAGTCTCACGGAGGGAATCTTTGGGGCCAACGTCCTGACTTTC,CASSLTEGIFGANVLTF
TRBV18,TRBJ2-3,NA,TRBD2,TGTGCCAGCTCACCACTGGCTAGCGGGACAACAGATACGCAGTATTTT,CASSPLASGTTDTQYF
TRBV30,TRBJ1-2,NA,NA,TGTGCCTGGAGTGAAGGGTCAGTGTCGGGCTATGGCTACACCTTC,CAWSEGSVSGYGYTF
TRBV25-1,TRBJ1-1,NA,NA,TGTGCCAGCAGGGAGGGGGGAGAGAACACTGAAGCTTTCTTT,CASREGGENTEAFF
TRBV23-1,TRBJ2-7,once,TRBD1,TGCGCCAGACGGAGGACAGGGGGTAGGTATGGCTACGAGCAGTACTTC,CARRRTGGRYGYEQYF
TRBV18,TRBJ2-1,NA,TRBD2,TGTGCCAGCTCACCACTCCCCCCTAGCGGTTACAATGAGCAGTTCTTC,CASSPLPPSGYNEQFF
TRBV30,TRBJ1-4,NA,NA,TGTGCCTGGAGTGCTGGGGGAAAACTGTTTTTT,CAWSAGGKLFF
TRBV28,TRBJ1-1,NA,TRBD1,TGTGCCAGCAGTCAGACAGGGCCGGGAACTGAAGCTTTCTTT,CASSQTGPGTEAFF
TRBV6-8,TRBJ1-2,few,NA,TGTGCCAGCAGCCAGGGCCTCTATGGCTACACCTTC,CASSQGLYGYTF
TRBV11-3,TRBJ1-1,medium-sized,TRBD1,TGTGCCAGCAGCCCGAGGACAGGGTGGAACACTGAAGCTTTCTTT,CASSPRTGWNTEAFF
TRBV6-8,TRBJ1-3,NA,TRBD1,TGTGCCAGCACCCCTGACAGGGAATCTGGAAACACCATATATTTT,CASTPDRESGNTIYF
TRBV11-3,TRBJ2-3,medium-sized,NA,TGTGCCAGCAGCCTCTTTGGGGGCACAGATACGCAGTATTTT,CASSLFGGTDTQYF
TRBV28,TRBJ1-5,NA,NA,TGTGCCAGCAGTTCCTCAGGGTGGGCCCAGCATTTT,CASSSSGWAQHF
TRBV11-3,TRBJ2-6,few,NA,TGTGCCAGCAGCTTGGGCAGCTTCTCTGGGGCCAACGTCCTGACTTTC,CASSLGSFSGANVLTF
TRBV6-8,TRBJ2-1,large,TRBD2,TGTGCCAGCAGGGAGACTAGCGGGAGTATATATGAGCAGTTCTTC,CASRETSGSIYEQFF